A single T cell receptor (beta chain) is shown here with its context. Its antigen is still unknown. This sample is drawn from a study of CD8 T cells in ankylosing spondylitis. TCRdb analysed the 5' RACE reads with MiXCR anew, one entry per CDR3 protein. The profile shows 200,000 to 300,000 distinct CDR3 sequences, 32% of them singletons. Study-wide results and limits: Ankylosing spondylitis blood appeared to be characterized by a TCR beta motif of roughly eight highly homologous variants. It was reported that disease-linked clones were significantly enriched in matched ankylosing spondylitis synovial fluid. Earlier reports found some motif variants in synovial fluid and blood in reactive arthritis.

The CDR3 runs to 17 residues. Per the germline V gene, CDR1 is SGHRS and CDR2 is YFSETQ. V was clipped by 0 bases and J by 4 bases, with 17 bases between them. Sequences were obtained from blood, either unsorted or a sorted T cell fraction (not recorded which). The chain is built from TRBV5-1 and TRBJ2-1, with D maybe TRBD2 (6 bases). The receptor comes from a male donor with ankylosing spondylitis or in good health (not recorded which). The CDR3, as DNA: TGCGCCAGCAGCTTGGCCGGGGCGGGACCGACATACAATGAGCAGTTCTTC. It specifies CASSLAGAGPTYNEQFF.